These 24 T cell receptor beta chains share one sample of origin, sequenced in a study of blood T cell repertoires in COVID-19. The protocol was immunoSEQ multiplex PCR, while the TCRdb copy is restricted to in-frame clones and leaves out a portion. Of roughly 400,000 clones detected, 80% to 90% appear once; the ten largest clones hold more than 0.95%. Source material: PBMCs or T cells enriched from blood (not recorded which). These receptor sequences come from a man aged 25-45 years who had recovered from COVID-19.

The chain recombines TRBV11-2 with TRBJ1-2; D remains ambiguous. The V and J ends lost 1 base and 4 bases respectively, with 4 bases between them. CDR1 and CDR2 from the germline V gene are SGHAT and FQNNGV. CDR3 length: 12 residues. The CDR3 protein is CASSLAFYGYTF. The CDR3 nucleotides are TGTGCCAGCAGCTTAGCATTCTATGGCTACACCTTC.

CDR3: CASTGAYTGELFF. DNA of the CDR3: TGTGCCAGCACAGGGGCGTACACCGGGGAGCTGTTTTTT. The V and J genes are TRBV27 and TRBJ2-2; possible D gene TRBD1, 6 bases. Germline V gene lookup returns CDR1 MNHEY and CDR2 SMNVEV (reference sequence). With 7 bases removed from V and 3 bases from J, the gap between germline ends came to 9 bases. The length of the CDR3 is 13 residues.

The V gene is TRBV28, the J gene TRBJ2-1; TRBD2 agrees at 8 bases. V shed 5 bases, J shed 4 bases, and the junction held 4 bases outside the gene matches. The CDR3 has 14 residues. CDR1 is MDHEN and CDR2 is SYDVKM in the germline V gene. As DNA, the CDR3 is TGTGCCAGCAGTATGGTAGCGGGGTACAATGAGCAGTTCTTC. Amino acids: CASSMVAGYNEQFF.

Turning to this clone: The junction differs from germline at one of its ends, possibly a read error. The gene calls are TRBV5-1 and TRBJ1-1, with 11 bases that match TRBD1. The CDR3 loop spans 14 amino acids. The V gene's germline CDR1 is SGHRS and CDR2 YFSETQ. CDR3 bases: TGCGCCAGCAGCTGGGACAGGGGGAACGCTGAAGCTTTCTTT. Protein product: CASSWDRGNAEAFF.

The CDR3 DNA reads as TGCGCCAGCAGCGGTCGAGGGAACACTGAAGCTTTCTTT. Translating gives CASSGRGNTEAFF. V and J are TRBV5-1 and TRBJ1-1, with D unresolved. The ends were cut back, 4 bases at V and 1 base at J, with 8 bases in the middle. This CDR3 has 13 amino acids. From germline, CDR1 is SGHRS and CDR2 YFSETQ.

This clone showed up just once. This chain uses TRBV6-1 with TRBJ1-4; 11 bases agree with TRBD1. V trimming: 4 bases; J trimming: 1 base; junction bases outside the gene matches: 8. Germline CDR1 is MNHNS and CDR2 is SASEGT. The CDR3 runs to 18 residues. CDR3 DNA sequence: TGTGCCAGCAGTGGTGGGTTGGACAGGGGGCGAACTAATGAAAAACTGTTTTTT. This gives the protein CASSGGLDRGRTNEKLFF.

The chain carries TRBV10-3 and TRBJ2-2; 9 nucleotides align to TRBD2. The ends lost 2 bases at V and 4 bases at J; junction bases unmatched: 2. The CDR3 has 15 amino acids. CDR1 ENHRY and CDR2 SYGVKD come from the germline V gene. The CDR3, as DNA: TGTGCCATCAGTGAGCCAGCGGGGGGCACCGGGGAGCTGTTTTTT. This codes for CAISEPAGGTGELFF.

The V gene is TRBV18, the J gene TRBJ2-6; D might be TRBD1 (6 bases). Germline assignment: CDR1 KGHSH and CDR2 LQKENI. V was pared by 8 bases and J by 0 bases, with 11 bases between. The CDR3 extends over 15 amino acids. The CDR3 loop is CASQEGDSGANVLTF. CDR3 DNA sequence: TGTGCCAGCCAAGAGGGGGACTCTGGGGCCAACGTCCTGACTTTC.

This rearrangement joins TRBV7-9 to TRBJ2-1, with 7 bases that match TRBD1. The length of the CDR3 is 14 residues. Germline CDR1 is SEHNR and CDR2 is FQNEAQ (reference sequence). The J segment lost 9 bases and the V segment lost 5 bases, leaving 10 bases of the junction unmatched. The CDR3 is CASSAPDRAIEQFF. The CDR3 coding sequence is TGTGCCAGCAGCGCTCCAGACAGGGCTATTGAGCAGTTCTTC.

This chain connects TRBV7-2 to TRBJ1-1, with TRBD1 matching over 7 bases. The V gene end was trimmed by 3 bases and the J gene end by 7 bases; junction bases not matched to a gene: 8. Germline CDR1 is SGHTA and CDR2 is FQGNSA. The CDR3 has 14 amino acids. The CDR3 reads CASSFVGTAIEAFF. The CDR3 coding sequence is TGTGCCAGCAGCTTTGTTGGGACAGCAATTGAAGCTTTCTTT.

The chain couples TRBV11-2 to TRBJ2-1, with TRBD2 matching over 7 bases. Losses at the gene ends were 1 base for V and 6 bases for J; bases not matched to a gene: 6. The CDR3 extends over 15 amino acids. Germline loops: CDR1 SGHAT, CDR2 FQNNGV. CDR3 loop: CASSLGLAGANEQFF. CDR3 nucleotide sequence: TGTGCCAGCAGCTTAGGACTAGCCGGAGCCAATGAGCAGTTCTTC.

The chain has TRBV13 and TRBJ2-6, with D unresolved. V was cut by 6 bases and J by 4 bases, with 10 bases left in between. From germline, CDR1 is PRHDT and CDR2 FYEKMQ (reference sequence). This CDR3 is built from 14 residues. Written as DNA, the CDR3 is TGTGCCAGCAGTTATCTAGAGGGGGCCAACGTCCTGACTTTC. This translates into CASSYLEGANVLTF.

The chain links TRBV6-1 to TRBJ2-1; 7 nucleotides match TRBD2. With V trimmed by 3 bases and J by 7 bases, 12 bases remained unmatched. This CDR3 comprises 16 residues. Per the germline V gene, CDR1 is MNHNS and CDR2 is SASEGT. The CDR3 reads CASSDPRAGVRNEQFF. The CDR3 nucleotides are TGTGCCAGCAGTGACCCTCGCGCGGGAGTTCGGAATGAGCAGTTCTTC.

The CDR3 sequence is CASSHLGKRLVNTGELFF. The CDR3 coding sequence is TGTGCCAGCAGCCACCTTGGCAAGAGACTAGTGAACACCGGGGAGCTGTTTTTT. The V gene is TRBV14, the J gene TRBJ2-2; TRBD2 might be the D (6 bases). Trimming left V 3 bases short and J 1 base short, with 18 bases between. This CDR3 is 18 amino acids long. Germline V CDR1 and CDR2: SGHDN, FVKESK.

The J gene is TRBJ1-5, the V gene TRBV9; 7 bases map to TRBD1. J gave up 2 bases and V 3 bases, and 8 bases lay outside the gene matches. Per the germline V gene, CDR1 is SGDLS and CDR2 is YYNGEE. The CDR3 extends over 16 amino acids. The CDR3 region is CASSATGDSGNQPQHF. The CDR3 region has the DNA TGTGCCAGCAGCGCGACCGGGGACAGCGGCAATCAGCCCCAGCATTTT.

The chain joins TRBV6-1 to TRBJ2-7, with D tentatively TRBD1 (5 bases). V was shortened by 3 bases and J by 2 bases, with 8 bases between the two germline ends. This CDR3 has 13 residues. Germline V gene data show CDR1 as MNHNS and CDR2 as SASEGT. The CDR3 DNA reads TGTGCCAGCAGTGAGGGGCAGCCCTACGAGCAGTACTTC. This codes for CASSEGQPYEQYF.

This chain uses TRBV7-9 with TRBJ1-5, with D perhaps TRBD1 (6 bases). Trimming cost V 6 bases and J 5 bases, with 17 bases left between them. CDR1 is SEHNR and CDR2 is FQNEAQ in the germline V gene (reference sequence). CDR3 length: 15 residues. The CDR3: CASSGGGLGDQPQHF. In DNA, the CDR3 is TGTGCCAGCAGTGGGGGCGGTTTGGGAGATCAGCCCCAGCATTTT.

This chain joins TRBV19 and TRBJ1-1; the match to TRBD1 covers 7 bases. Germline V CDR1 and CDR2: LNHDA, SQIVND (reference sequence). J gave up 0 bases and V 5 bases, and 6 bases lay outside the gene matches. This CDR3 contains 15 residues. The CDR3 sequence is CASSVGDRLNTEAFF. The CDR3 coding sequence is TGTGCCAGTAGTGTTGGGGACAGACTGAACACTGAAGCTTTCTTT.

V and J are TRBV27 and TRBJ2-3; no reliable D call. V gave up 3 bases and J gave up 0 bases, with 7 bases separating them. The CDR3 consists of 14 residues. The germline gives CDR1 MNHEY, CDR2 SMNVEV (reference sequence). CDR3: CASSLTPSTDTQYF. Here the CDR3 DNA reads TGTGCCAGCAGTTTGACACCTAGCACAGATACGCAGTATTTT.

The CDR3 spells CTSTKGDHDGSGNTIYF. Here the CDR3 DNA reads TGCACCAGCACTAAGGGAGACCACGACGGCTCTGGAAACACCATATATTTT. This rearrangement joins TRBV1 to TRBJ1-3. TRBV1 is designated a pseudogene. This CDR3 has 17 residues.

This clone was seen a few times. The chain employs TRBV28 and TRBJ1-2; D is perhaps TRBD1 (5 bases). The CDR3 loop spans 13 amino acids. Germline CDR1 reads MDHEN; CDR2 reads SYDVKM. Trimming left V 5 bases short and J 6 bases short, with 13 bases between. This chain's CDR3 is CASSPAGNHGYTF. CDR3 sequence (DNA): TGTGCCAGCAGTCCCGCAGGGAACCATGGCTACACCTTC.

The chain employs TRBV24-1 and TRBJ2-3; 7 nucleotides line up with TRBD1. Per the germline V gene, CDR1 is KGHDR and CDR2 is SFDVKD. V lost 9 bases and J lost 1; bases outside the gene matches: 9. The CDR3 runs 15 residues. In nucleotides, the CDR3 is TGTGCCACCTCAAGGGGACAGATCGGCACAGATACGCAGTATTTT. This encodes CATSRGQIGTDTQYF.

CDR3 sequence (DNA): TGTGCCAGCAGTGCCCAGGGTTTGACTAATGAAAAACTGTTTTTT. Protein product: CASSAQGLTNEKLFF. The chain is built from TRBV6-1 and TRBJ1-4; a possible D gene is TRBD1 (5 bases). V was clipped by 4 bases and J by 2 bases, with 11 bases between them. This CDR3 contains 15 residues. The V gene's germline CDR1 is MNHNS and CDR2 SASEGT.

The rearrangement uses TRBV11-3 and TRBJ1-2, with D perhaps matching TRBD1 (6 bases). Per germline, CDR1 SGHNT and CDR2 YENEEA. V lost 5 bases to trimming and J lost 3 bases, with 22 bases between them. The CDR3 is 17 residues long. The CDR3: CASSNHSHREPHYGYTF. The CDR3 coding sequence is TGTGCCAGCAGCAATCATAGCCACAGGGAACCCCACTATGGCTACACCTTC.